What follows is one T cell receptor beta chain and its context. No antigen is known for it. PCR employed 60 Vbeta and 13 Jbeta primers. Here immunoSEQ multiplex PCR was the method, and the copy in TCRdb shows in-frame clones only, minus some. The data contain about 110,000 clones, around 80% of them seen just once; the ten biggest clones take up just under 3%. This specimen belongs to a study of cytomegalovirus exposure and HLA in healthy donors. Study-wide findings and caveats: A later analysis found most CMV-associated TCR beta chains apparently HLA-restricted.

This clonotype originated in a woman in her late teens or twenties in good health and CMV-seropositive. The material sequenced was PBMCs.

DNA of the CDR3: TGTGCCAGCAGCCCCCGGGACAGGGCGAGCTCCTACGAGCAGTACTTC. It specifies CASSPRDRASSYEQYF. This chain uses TRBV11-2 with TRBJ2-7; 9 bases line up with TRBD1. With V trimmed by 5 bases and J by 0 bases, 8 bases remained unmatched. The germline V gene encodes CDR1 SGHAT and CDR2 FQNNGV. This CDR3 region has 16 residues.